The 18 T cell receptor beta chains presented below share a single source sample, sequenced in a study of blood T cell repertoires in COVID-19. Assay used: immunoSEQ multiplex PCR; TCRdb lists only in-frame clones, some missing. The repertoire consists of 150,000 to 200,000 clones, with approximately 80% occurring once and the leading ten covering approximately 5.4%. Sequencing was performed on PBMCs or T cells enriched from blood (not recorded which). These receptors came from a middle-aged man who had recovered from COVID-19.

The chain joins TRBV6-5 to TRBJ2-2, with 8 bases identical to TRBD2. CDR3 size: 15 residues. Germline CDR1 and CDR2: MNHEY and SVGAGI. With 6 bases clipped from V and 0 bases from J, the junction kept 3 bases outside the gene matches. The DNA for the CDR3 is TGTGCCAGCAGGAGGGGACTAGCGAACACCGGGGAGCTGTTTTTT. This codes for CASRRGLANTGELFF.

The chain joins TRBV2 to TRBJ1-4; tentative D call: TRBD1 (5 bases). The V and J ends lost 7 bases and 7 bases respectively, with 19 bases between them. The CDR3 runs 15 residues. In germline, CDR1 is SNHLY, CDR2 FYNNEI. Here the CDR3 reads CASTPGIRLGEKLFF. The CDR3 DNA reads TGTGCCAGCACTCCAGGGATTAGGCTAGGTGAAAAACTGTTTTTT. Full variable domain (rest looked up from reference TRBV2 and TRBJ1-4): EPEVTQTPSHQVTQMGQEVILRCVPISNHLYFYWYRQILGQKVEFLVSFYNNEISEKSEIFDDQFSVERPDGSNFTLKIRSTKLEDSAMYFCASTPGIRLGEKLFFGSGTQLSVL.

CDR3 in amino acids: CASRTAGGPQTQYF. Written as DNA, the CDR3 is TGTGCCAGCAGGACGGCGGGGGGGCCCCAGACCCAGTACTTC. This chain uses TRBV3-1 (or the pseudogene TRBV3-2) with TRBJ2-5, with TRBD2 matching over 9 bases. V was clipped by 6 bases and J by 6 bases; unmatched bases: 8. The CDR3 runs to 14 residues. Germline CDR1 reads LGHDT; CDR2 reads YNNKEL (reference sequence).

The J gene is TRBJ2-7, the V gene TRBV29-1; D is unclear. The CDR3 is 13 amino acids. V dropped 5 bases and J dropped 5 bases, with 16 bases sitting between them. Per germline, CDR1 SQVTM and CDR2 ANQGSEA. The CDR3 bases are TGCAGCGTTAGTGGGCAGGCGCTGAACGAGCAGTACTTC. Its translation: CSVSGQALNEQYF.

CDR3 in amino acids: CASSYRGGPDTQYF. The CDR3 nucleotides read TGTGCCAGCAGTTACAGGGGGGGACCAGATACGCAGTATTTT. The V and J genes are TRBV6-5 and TRBJ2-3, with a tentative D call TRBD2 (7 bases). The V end lost 2 bases, the J end lost 4 bases, and 10 bases lay between the germline ends. This CDR3 is 14 amino acids long. The V gene's germline CDR1 is MNHEY and CDR2 SVGAGI.

This rearrangement joins TRBV18 to TRBJ1-1; possible D gene TRBD1, 6 bases. The CDR3 runs to 16 residues. The germline V and J ends were trimmed by 1 base and 2 bases, with 14 bases remaining between them. Per the germline V gene, CDR1 is KGHSH and CDR2 is LQKENI. The CDR3 loop reads CASSPLVLQGNTEAFF. CDR3 DNA: TGTGCCAGCTCACCACTAGTTTTACAGGGCAACACTGAAGCTTTCTTT.

The rearrangement joins TRBV7-8 to TRBJ1-5; TRBD1 aligns across 7 bases. Losses at the gene ends were 5 bases for V and 2 bases for J; bases not matched to a gene: 9. The germline V gene has CDR1 SGHVS and CDR2 FQNEAQ. CDR3 size: 16 residues. The CDR3 is CASSPQVGQGNQPQHF. The CDR3 DNA reads as TGTGCCAGCAGCCCGCAAGTAGGACAGGGCAATCAGCCCCAGCATTTT.

The chain has TRBV5-1 and TRBJ1-1, with D unclear. In germline, CDR1 is SGHRS, CDR2 YFSETQ. The CDR3 totals 13 residues. V was cut by 2 bases and J by 6 bases, with 11 bases left in between. This CDR3 is CASSFGGWAEAFF. In DNA form, the CDR3 reads TGCGCCAGCAGCTTTGGAGGGTGGGCTGAAGCTTTCTTT.

This chain uses TRBV5-5 with TRBJ1-3; D not resolved. Trimming took 4 bases from V and 4 from J, leaving 18 bases between them. Germline V lookup: CDR1 SGHKS, CDR2 YYEKEE (reference sequence). The CDR3 runs to 16 residues. The CDR3 here is CASSPTGGNGGNTIYF. The CDR3 DNA reads as TGTGCCAGCAGCCCAACGGGAGGAAATGGGGGAAACACCATATATTTT. The full variable domain, with the rest looked up from reference TRBV5-5 and TRBJ1-3, is DAGVTQSPTHLIKTRGQQVTLRCSPISGHKSVSWYQQVLGQGPQFIFQYYEKEERGRGNFPDRFSARQFPNYSSELNVNALLLGDSALYLCASSPTGGNGGNTIYFGEGSWLTVV.

The chain links TRBV19 to TRBJ1-2; 7 positions match TRBD1. Germline CDR1 LNHDA, CDR2 SQIVND (reference sequence). This CDR3 contains 18 residues. V shed 3 bases, J shed 0 bases, and the junction held 13 bases outside the gene matches. The CDR3 reads CASSIDRALPEANYGYTF. In DNA form, the CDR3 reads TGTGCCAGTAGTATCGACAGGGCCTTACCCGAAGCTAACTATGGCTACACCTTC.

The DNA of the CDR3 is TGTGCCAGCAGCCGGGGGGACAACTACTACAATGAGCAGTTCTTC. Translated, it gives CASSRGDNYYNEQFF. The chain carries TRBV5-4 and TRBJ2-1; D perhaps matches TRBD2 (7 bases). Germline V gene lookup returns CDR1 SGHNT and CDR2 YYREEE (reference sequence). This CDR3 comprises 15 residues. Between the trimmed V and J ends, which lost 4 bases and 3 bases, there was a span of 14 bases.

A word on this clone: At the DNA level, this CDR3 is encoded by other sequences in the same sample as well. The chain carries TRBV30 and TRBJ1-5, with D unresolved. The CDR3 is made up of 13 amino acids. Germline V gene lookup returns CDR1 GTSNPN and CDR2 SVGIG (reference sequence). V shed 0 bases and J shed 4 bases, with 7 bases lying between them. CDR3 residues: CAWSVTGNQPQHF. In nucleotides, the CDR3 is TGTGCCTGGAGTGTAACCGGGAATCAGCCCCAGCATTTT.

This chain links TRBV29-1 with TRBJ1-1; D is perhaps TRBD1 (5 bases). The CDR3 sequence is 12 residues long. Deletions cut 4 bases from V and 1 base from J, with 7 bases between. Germline CDR1 reads SQVTM; CDR2 reads ANQGSEA. The CDR3, as DNA: TGCAGCGTTGGACAGCAGAACACTGAAGCTTTCTTT. Protein: CSVGQQNTEAFF.

The chain has TRBV27 and TRBJ1-6; TRBD1 matches at 7 bases. This CDR3 has 15 amino acids. V dropped 2 bases and J dropped 8; count of bases not matched to a gene: 6. The germline V gene encodes CDR1 MNHEY and CDR2 SMNVEV (reference sequence). In DNA form, the CDR3 reads TGTGCCAGCAGTTTAGGGACAGTAGTACATTCACCCCTCCACTTT. Translation gives CASSLGTVVHSPLHF.

The J gene is TRBJ2-3, the V gene TRBV9; no clear D gene. Trimming pared 0 bases from V and 2 bases from J, leaving 13 bases between. The germline gives CDR1 SGDLS, CDR2 YYNGEE. CDR3 length: 16 residues. CDR3 loop: CASSVASSYYTDTQYF. CDR3 nucleotides: TGTGCCAGCAGCGTAGCCAGCAGTTACTACACAGATACGCAGTATTTT.

The rearrangement uses TRBV7-7 and TRBJ2-3, with unresolved D. This CDR3 comprises 13 residues. Trimming stripped 1 base from V and 8 bases from J, with 10 bases between. CDR1 and CDR2 (germline): SSHAT, FNYEAQ (reference sequence). The CDR3, as DNA: TGTGCCAGCAGCTTAGATTCTTCCGTTACGCAGTATTTT. It codes for CASSLDSSVTQYF. The full variable domain, its missing parts supplied by reference TRBV7-7 and TRBJ2-3, is GAGVSQSPRYKVTKRGQDVTLRCDPISSHATLYWYQQALGQGPEFLTYFNYEAQPDKSGLPSDRFSAERPEGSISTLTIQRTEQRDSAMYRCASSLDSSVTQYFGPGTRLTVL.

CDR3 coding DNA: TGTGCCATCAGTGGTGAACGAAGGGGACAGCCCCAGCATTTT. Amino acids: CAISGERRGQPQHF. The chain links TRBV10-3 to TRBJ1-5; TRBD1 is a possible D gene (5 bases). Germline loops: CDR1 ENHRY, CDR2 SYGVKD. V was cut by 4 bases and J by 7 bases, with 14 bases left in between. This CDR3 comprises 14 residues.

This chain links TRBV24-1 with TRBJ1-1; D might be TRBD1 (6 bases). The germline V gene has CDR1 KGHDR and CDR2 SFDVKD. The CDR3 is made up of 12 amino acids. The V gene lost 3 bases and the J gene lost 11 bases, with 12 bases spanning the gap. The chain's CDR3 is CATSDLQGWAFF. The CDR3 DNA follows: TGTGCCACCAGTGATCTACAGGGTTGGGCTTTCTTT.